The clone carrying this TCR beta chain was detected only once. This entry belongs to a study of radiation and T cells in renal cell carcinoma. Method: immunoSEQ multiplex PCR; TCRdb's copy keeps in-frame clones and lacks some. This table has fewer than 200,000 clones, roughly nine tenths appearing once. Specified time point: blood 4 weeks post-SBRT, at nephrectomy. Treatment of the sample: 15 Gy SBRT to primary tumor, nephrectomy 4 weeks later. Nephrectomy followed 15 Gy stereotactic body radiation by 4 weeks. Clear cell pathology was present in this patient's renal cell carcinoma. The CDR3 contains 16 residues. The V gene lost 1 base and the J gene lost 2 bases, with 14 bases spanning the gap. The germline gives CDR1 MGHRA, CDR2 YSYEKL.

The chain is built from TRBV4-1 and TRBJ2-5; D is unresolved. The sample was blood, taken from a patient whose treatment included radiotherapy and nephrectomy. This TCR was recovered from a woman aged 45 to 65 with renal cell carcinoma. The CDR3 sequence: CASSQVVRERQETQYF. CDR3 bases: TGCGCCAGCAGCCAAGTGGTCAGAGAAAGACAAGAGACCCAGTACTTC.